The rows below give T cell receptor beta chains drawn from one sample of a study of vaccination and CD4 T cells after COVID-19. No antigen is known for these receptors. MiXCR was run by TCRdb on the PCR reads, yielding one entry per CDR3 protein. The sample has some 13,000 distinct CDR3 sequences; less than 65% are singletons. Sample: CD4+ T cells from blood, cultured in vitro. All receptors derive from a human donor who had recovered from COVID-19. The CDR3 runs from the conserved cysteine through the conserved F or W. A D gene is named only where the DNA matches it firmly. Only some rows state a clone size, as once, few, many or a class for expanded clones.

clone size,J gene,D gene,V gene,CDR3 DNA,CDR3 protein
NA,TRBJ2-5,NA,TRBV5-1,TGCGCCAGCAGCGGTGGGTCTATGGGATTAGAGACCCAGTACTTC,CASSGGSMGLETQYF
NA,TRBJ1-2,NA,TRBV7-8,TGTGCCAGCAGCTTAGTCTTTAGAATTGCAGGGGATAACTATGGCTACACCTTC,CASSLVFRIAGDNYGYTF
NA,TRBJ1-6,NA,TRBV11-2,TGTGCCAGCAGCTTAGATAACAGGGCCCATTCACCCCTCCACTTT,CASSLDNRAHSPLHF
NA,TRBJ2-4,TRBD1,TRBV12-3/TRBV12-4,TGTGCCAGCAGTCCCCTCGGACAGGGGACACCACAGTACTTC,CASSPLGQGTPQYF
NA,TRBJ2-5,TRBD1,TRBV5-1,TGCGCCAGCAGCCTATCGGGACAGCCAATCCAAGAGACCCAGTACTTC,CASSLSGQPIQETQYF
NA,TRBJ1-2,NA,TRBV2,TGTGCCAGCAGGGGGGGCCCCAACTATGGCTACACCTTC,CASRGGPNYGYTF
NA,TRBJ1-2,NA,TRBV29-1,TGCAGCGTTCAACCCCAGGGAGGAGACTATGGCTACACCTTC,CSVQPQGGDYGYTF
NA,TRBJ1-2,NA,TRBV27,TGTGCCAGCCGGGGCATACGGTGGGGCTACACCTTC,CASRGIRWGYTF
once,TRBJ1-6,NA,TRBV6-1,TGTGCCAGCAGTGAAGGAGGAGGAAGAAGGCGTAATTCACCCCTCCACTTT,CASSEGGGRRRNSPLHF
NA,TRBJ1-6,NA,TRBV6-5,TGTGCCAGCAGTTCGACGATGGTGGGTTCACCCCTCCACTTT,CASSSTMVGSPLHF
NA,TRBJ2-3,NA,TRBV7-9,TGTGCCAGCAGCTTATTAGGGGCGCGGGGAGCAGATACGCAGTATTTT,CASSLLGARGADTQYF
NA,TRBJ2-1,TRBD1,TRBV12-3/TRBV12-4,TGTGCCAGCACCTTCGACAGGGGCTCCTACAATGAGCAGTTCTTC,CASTFDRGSYNEQFF
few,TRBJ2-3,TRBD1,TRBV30,TGTGCCTGGAGCCGGGGACAGTACACAGATACGCAGTATTTT,CAWSRGQYTDTQYF
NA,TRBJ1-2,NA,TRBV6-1,TGTGCCAGCAGCAGGGGCGACTATGGCTACACCTTC,CASSRGDYGYTF
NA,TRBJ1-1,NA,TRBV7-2,TGTGCCAGCAGCCACGCTACAGGGGAAGCTTTCTTT,CASSHATGEAFF
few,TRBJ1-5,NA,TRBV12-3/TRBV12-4,TGTGCCAGCAGTTTTAACGGCAGCCCCAATCAGCCCCAGCATTTT,CASSFNGSPNQPQHF
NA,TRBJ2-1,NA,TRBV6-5,TGTGCCAGCAGTTACTCGAAGGCGACAAGGGGCTACAATGAGCAGTTCTTC,CASSYSKATRGYNEQFF
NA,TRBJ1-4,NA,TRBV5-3,TGTGCCAGCAGCTTGATGGGGGCAGAGGGTGAAAAACTGTTTTTT,CASSLMGAEGEKLFF
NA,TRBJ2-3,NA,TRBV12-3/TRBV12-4,TGTGCCAGCAGTTTAGCGGGGGCAGATACGCAGTATTTT,CASSLAGADTQYF
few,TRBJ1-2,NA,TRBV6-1,TGTGCCAGCAGTCGGGACCGAACGGGGTGGTATGGCTACACCTTC,CASSRDRTGWYGYTF
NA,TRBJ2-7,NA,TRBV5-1,TGCGCCAGCAGCTTGAGCGGCGGGGAAGGCACCTACGAGCAGTACTTC,CASSLSGGEGTYEQYF
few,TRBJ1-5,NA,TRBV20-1,TGCAGTGCTAGAGTGCCCCCACTAGTTGCGGGCTTTACGGATCAGCCCCAGCATTTT,CSARVPPLVAGFTDQPQHF
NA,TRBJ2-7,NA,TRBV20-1,TGCAGTGCTAGAGATCGCGGCTACTCCTACGAGCAGTACTTC,CSARDRGYSYEQYF
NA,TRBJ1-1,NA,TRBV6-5,TGTGCCAGCAGTTCCTACGACGGGATCCCTGAAGCTTTCTTT,CASSSYDGIPEAFF
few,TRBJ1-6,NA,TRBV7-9,TGTGCCAGCAGTCTGCAGAAAGGGGATAATTCACCCCTCCACTTT,CASSLQKGDNSPLHF
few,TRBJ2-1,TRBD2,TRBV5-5,TGTGCCAGCAGCTTGAGGGCTAGCGGGGGAACTTACAATGAGCAGTTCTTC,CASSLRASGGTYNEQFF
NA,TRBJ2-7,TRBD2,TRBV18,TGTGCCAGCTCACCAAGCGGGGGAGCCTACGAGCAGTACTTC,CASSPSGGAYEQYF
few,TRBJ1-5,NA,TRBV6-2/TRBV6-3,TGTGCCAGGGTACAGCCCCAGCATTTT,CARVQPQHF
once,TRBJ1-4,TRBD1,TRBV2,TGTGCCAGCAGTCCCGACAGGGGGAAAGCAACTAATGAAAAACTGTTTTTT,CASSPDRGKATNEKLFF
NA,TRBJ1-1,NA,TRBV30,TGTGCCTGGAACGTGGGGAGTAACACTGAAGCTTTCTTT,CAWNVGSNTEAFF
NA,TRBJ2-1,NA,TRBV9,TGTGCCAGCACTCGGGGAGGACGCTCCTACAATGAGCAGTTCTTC,CASTRGGRSYNEQFF
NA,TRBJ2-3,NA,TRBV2,TGTGCCAGCAGGCCGCTGGAGGATACGCAGTATTTT,CASRPLEDTQYF
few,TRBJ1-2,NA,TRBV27,TGTGCCAGCAGCCCGGAAGGGGATGGCTACACCTTC,CASSPEGDGYTF
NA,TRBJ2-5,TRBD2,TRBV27,TGTGCCAGCAGTTTAACCGGCGGGGGAACCCAAGAGACCCAGTACTTC,CASSLTGGGTQETQYF
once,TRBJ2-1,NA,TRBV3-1,TGTGCCAGCAGGGCAGGGCCGGACGATGAGCAGTTCTTC,CASRAGPDDEQFF
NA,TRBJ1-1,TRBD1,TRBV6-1,TGTGCCAGCAGGGAACTACAGGGGATTAACACTGAAGCTTTCTTT,CASRELQGINTEAFF
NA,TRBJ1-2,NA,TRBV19,TGTGCCAGTAGTATGAGGGGGGGGTATGGCTACACCTTC,CASSMRGGYGYTF
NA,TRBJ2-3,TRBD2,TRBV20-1,TGCAGTGCTAGAGGAACTAGCGGGGGGGTCAGGGATACGCAGTATTTT,CSARGTSGGVRDTQYF
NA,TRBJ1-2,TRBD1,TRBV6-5,TGTGCCAGCAGTTGGACAGGAGGGGAGGGCTACACCTTC,CASSWTGGEGYTF
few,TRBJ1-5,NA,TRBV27,TGTGCCAGCAGTTCCCCCCATAGCAATCAGCCCCAGCATTTT,CASSSPHSNQPQHF
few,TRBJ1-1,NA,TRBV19,TGTGCCAGTAGTATGATCGGAACAGGGCCTCAGGCTGAAGCTTTCTTT,CASSMIGTGPQAEAFF
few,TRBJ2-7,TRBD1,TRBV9,TGTGCCAGCAGCCCTGGACAGGGTAGCTCCTACGAGCAGTACTTC,CASSPGQGSSYEQYF
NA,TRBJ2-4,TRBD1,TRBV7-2,TGTGCCAGCAGCTCTCGGACAGGGGCAGTTCAGTACTTC,CASSSRTGAVQYF
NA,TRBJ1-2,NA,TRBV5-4,TGTGCCAGCAGCCTGGTAGGTGGGAGTAACTATGGCTACACCTTC,CASSLVGGSNYGYTF
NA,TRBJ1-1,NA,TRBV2,TGTGCCAGCAGTGAAGAGGGACACCCACACACTGAAGCTTTCTTT,CASSEEGHPHTEAFF
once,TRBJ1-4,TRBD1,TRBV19,TGTGCCACGAGGGACAGAAAGTCCGTCGGGGAAAAACTGTTTTTT,CATRDRKSVGEKLFF
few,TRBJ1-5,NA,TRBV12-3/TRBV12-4,TGTGCCAGCAGTTTAGAGGGGGGCAATCAGCCCCAGCATTTT,CASSLEGGNQPQHF
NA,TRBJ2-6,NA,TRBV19,TGTGCCAGTAGTATACAAACGGTCAGCTCTGGGGCCAACGTCCTGACTTTC,CASSIQTVSSGANVLTF
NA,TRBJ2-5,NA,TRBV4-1,TGCGCCAGCAGCCAACCCAGGGATCTGCGGGAGACCCAGTACTTC,CASSQPRDLRETQYF
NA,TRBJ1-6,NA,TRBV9,TGTGCCAGCAGCGTAGGGTTGGAGAGCTCCTATAATTCACCCCTCCACTTT,CASSVGLESSYNSPLHF
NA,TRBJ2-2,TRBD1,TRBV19,TGTGCCAGTACCGAGGGGGCTTACGGGGAGCTGTTTTTT,CASTEGAYGELFF
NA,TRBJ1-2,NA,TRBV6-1,TGTGCCAGCAGTCGCCGGGCGTTAAACTATGGCTACACCTTC,CASSRRALNYGYTF
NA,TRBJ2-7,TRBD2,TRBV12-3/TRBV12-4,TGTGCCAGCAGTTCGTCACCCCAATTAGCGGGGGACTCCTACGAGCAGTACTTC,CASSSSPQLAGDSYEQYF
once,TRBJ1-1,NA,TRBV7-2,TGTGCCAGCAGCTTAGGCTCAGGGATGACTGAAGCTTTCTTT,CASSLGSGMTEAFF
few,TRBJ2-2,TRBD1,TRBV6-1,TGTGCCAGCAGTCGACAGGGGGACACCGGGGAGCTGTTTTTT,CASSRQGDTGELFF
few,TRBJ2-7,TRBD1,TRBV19,TGTGCCAGTAGTCTTCGACAGGGGGGAGTGGATCACGAGCAGTACTTC,CASSLRQGGVDHEQYF
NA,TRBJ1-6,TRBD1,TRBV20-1,TGCAGTGCTACCCTGGGACAGGAGATTTCACCCCTCCACTTT,CSATLGQEISPLHF
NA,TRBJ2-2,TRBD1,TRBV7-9,TGTGCCAGCAGCGCTGGGCTACAGGGGCCGAACACCGGGGAGCTGTTTTTT,CASSAGLQGPNTGELFF
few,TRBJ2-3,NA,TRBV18,TGTGCCAGCTCACCGGCGACAGGAGTACTCACAGATACGCAGTATTTT,CASSPATGVLTDTQYF